The 17 T cell receptor beta chains listed next were all sequenced from one sample in a study of CD8 T cells in Susac syndrome. Random hexamers were used to reverse transcribe the RNA input (about 0.45 to 1 ug). TCRdb called the immunoSEQ multiplex PCR reads again in MiXCR, with one record for every CDR3 protein. The table shows some 190,000 distinct CDR3 sequences, with over 90% occurring only once. Sequenced sample: CD4+ T cells from PBMCs. These receptors were obtained from a human donor with Susac syndrome.

V usage is TRBV24-1 and J usage is TRBJ2-3; D may match TRBD1 or TRBD2 (6 bases each). Germline-derived CDR1 and CDR2 are KGHDR and SFDVKD. The V gene lost 9 bases and the J gene lost 0 bases, with 9 bases spanning the gap. This CDR3 region has 13 residues. In DNA form, the CDR3 reads TGTGCCACCGAGGGGGGTAGCACAGATACGCAGTATTTT. This encodes CATEGGSTDTQYF.

This sequence joins TRBV5-1 and TRBJ2-5; D is ambiguous. From germline, CDR1 is SGHRS and CDR2 YFSETQ. CDR3 size: 13 residues. Trimming removed 0 bases from V and 4 bases from J, with 7 bases in between. As DNA, the CDR3 is TGCGCCAGCAGCTTGGCCTATGGAGAGACCCAGTACTTC. Amino acids: CASSLAYGETQYF.

V is TRBV7-2 and J is TRBJ2-7, with unresolved D. Looked up from germline, CDR1 is SGHTA and CDR2 is FQGNSA. This CDR3 contains 13 residues. V gave up 5 bases and J gave up 0 bases, with 8 bases separating them. This CDR3 reads CASSASVSYEQYF. The CDR3 nucleotides read TGTGCCAGCAGCGCGTCCGTCTCCTACGAGCAGTACTTC.

This chain joins TRBV19 and TRBJ1-1; D call uncertain. V was cut by 7 bases and J by 1 base, with 13 bases left in between. Germline V gene lookup returns CDR1 LNHDA and CDR2 SQIVND (reference sequence). The CDR3 extends over 14 amino acids. The CDR3 DNA sequence: TGTGCCAGTACCCCGACACAGCAGAACACTGAAGCTTTCTTT. Translated: CASTPTQQNTEAFF.

This chain connects TRBV28 to TRBJ2-1, with 10 bases aligning to TRBD2. V lost 6 bases, J lost 10 bases, and 9 bases stayed unmatched. Germline lookup yields CDR1 MDHEN and CDR2 SYDVKM. The CDR3 has 14 residues. Written as DNA, the CDR3 is TGTGCCAGCAGCCGGAGCGGGGGGGCAGGGGAGCAGTTCTTC. Its translation is CASSRSGGAGEQFF.

The rearrangement uses TRBV6-6 and TRBJ1-5; the match to TRBD1 covers 8 bases. The CDR3 spans 15 residues. J lost 10 bases, V lost 2 bases, and 10 bases had no gene match. Germline V CDR1 and CDR2: MNHNY, SVGAGI (reference sequence). The CDR3, as DNA: TGTGCCAGCAGTTACACACCACCAGACAGGGGACCCCAGCATTTT. Its translation: CASSYTPPDRGPQHF.

The CDR3 DNA reads TGCGCCAGCAGCCTCCGGGACAGCAACAACATGAACACTGAAGCTTTCTTT. Its protein is CASSLRDSNNMNTEAFF. The rearrangement joins TRBV4-3 to TRBJ1-1, with 7 bases that match TRBD1. CDR1 and CDR2 from the germline V gene are LGHNA and YSLEER. This CDR3 is built from 17 residues. The ends lost 4 bases at V and 0 bases at J; junction bases unmatched: 11.

The chain carries TRBV4-2 and TRBJ1-2; 7 nucleotides agree with TRBD1. V was clipped by 1 base and J by 7 bases; unmatched bases: 6. Per the germline V gene, CDR1 is LGHNA and CDR2 is YNFKEQ. CDR3 length: 14 amino acids. The CDR3 region has the DNA TGTGCCAGCAGCCAAGGTGGACAGGCCATTGGCTACACCTTC. This encodes CASSQGGQAIGYTF.

The rearrangement joins TRBV25-1 to TRBJ2-7, with 8 bases that match TRBD1. Looked up from germline, CDR1 is MGHDK and CDR2 is SYGVNS. Losses at the gene ends were 6 bases for V and 0 bases for J; bases not matched to a gene: 4. The CDR3 is 14 amino acids. The CDR3 is CASSEDRDSYEQYF. CDR3 DNA sequence: TGTGCCAGCAGCGAGGACAGGGACTCCTACGAGCAGTACTTC.

The chain is built from TRBV29-1 and TRBJ2-1; D is possibly TRBD2 (5 bases). From germline, CDR1 is SQVTM and CDR2 ANQGSEA. V lost 3 bases, J lost 0 bases, and 18 bases lay in between. The CDR3 contains 17 residues. CDR3 sequence: CSVDKTTRFDSYNEQFF. The CDR3 coding sequence is TGCAGCGTTGATAAAACAACTAGATTCGACTCCTACAATGAGCAGTTCTTC.

J is TRBJ2-1 and V is TRBV29-1, with D tentatively TRBD2 (6 bases). V was cut by 6 bases and J by 6 bases, with 18 bases left in between. There are 14 residues in the CDR3. CDR1 and CDR2 from the germline V gene are SQVTM and ANQGSEA. CDR3 protein: CSVGRGEDPNEQFF. The CDR3 bases are TGCAGCGTCGGACGCGGGGAAGACCCCAATGAGCAGTTCTTC.

J is TRBJ1-3 and V is TRBV7-9; no clear D gene. Between the trimmed V and J ends, which lost 6 bases and 0 bases, there was a span of 12 bases. The CDR3 runs 15 residues. In germline, CDR1 is SEHNR, CDR2 FQNEAQ (reference sequence). As DNA, the CDR3 is TGTGCCAGCAGATCTACAGCCAGCTCTGGAAACACCATATATTTT. Protein: CASRSTASSGNTIYF.

The V call is TRBV19, the J call TRBJ1-4; D unresolved. V was trimmed by 5 bases and J by 11 bases, leaving 18 bases between them. Germline V lookup: CDR1 LNHDA, CDR2 SQIVND (reference sequence). CDR3 length equals 14 residues. The DNA for the CDR3 is TGTGCCAGTAGTGAGGAAGGATTAATGTTGAAACTGTTTTTT. Translation gives CASSEEGLMLKLFF.

This chain links TRBV6-1 with TRBJ2-1, with 8 bases that match TRBD2. This CDR3 is built from 14 residues. Trimming at V came to 9 bases and at J to 2 bases, leaving 6 bases not matched to a gene. CDR1 is MNHNS, CDR2 SASEGT, per germline. The CDR3 DNA reads TGTGCCAGTCGTAGCGGGGTAGCCTACAATGAGCAGTTCTTC. Its protein is CASRSGVAYNEQFF.

The chain is built from TRBV3-1 and TRBJ1-2; TRBD1 is a possible D gene (6 bases). Germline lookup yields CDR1 LGHDT and CDR2 YNNKEL (reference sequence). V was trimmed by 6 bases and J by 4 bases, leaving 12 bases between them. The CDR3 spans 13 residues. The CDR3 nucleotides read TGTGCCAGCAGGGAAGGGGGTACCTATGGCTACACCTTC. Translated: CASREGGTYGYTF. Full variable domain (remainder filled in from reference TRBV3-1 and TRBJ1-2): DTAVSQTPKYLVTQMGNDKSIKCEQNLGHDTMYWYKQDSKKFLKIMFSYNNKELIINETVPNRFSPKSPDKAHLNLHINSLELGDSAVYFCASREGGTYGYTFGSGTRLTVV.

The V call is TRBV4-3, the J call TRBJ1-2; D remains unclear. Germline V gene lookup returns CDR1 LGHNA and CDR2 YSLEER. V shed 0 bases and J shed 0 bases, with 8 bases lying between them. This CDR3 spans 15 amino acids. The chain's CDR3 is CASSQEQQSNYGYTF. The DNA of the CDR3 is TGCGCCAGCAGCCAAGAACAACAGTCTAACTATGGCTACACCTTC.

CDR3 DNA sequence: TGTGCCAGCAGTTACTCAAGGGCCGATAGCAATCAGCCCCAGCATTTT. Its translation is CASSYSRADSNQPQHF. V usage is TRBV6-2 or TRBV6-3 and J usage is TRBJ1-5; D ambiguous. Looked up from germline, CDR1 is MNHEY and CDR2 is SVGEGT. The CDR3 sequence is 16 residues long. Trimming shortened V by 0 bases and J by 0 bases, and 9 bases separated the two germline ends.